These 25 T cell receptor beta chains were sequenced from one sample in a study of response to subunit inactivated influenza vaccine. TCRdb passed the RT-PCR reads through MiXCR, listing each CDR3 protein once. This sample has hundreds of thousands of distinct CDR3 sequences, with about 15% found just once. The sample consisted of PBMCs from blood, taken 14 to 15 days before vaccination. All receptors derive from a man aged 45-65 years who received an inactivated influenza vaccine.

The rearrangement uses TRBV5-1 and TRBJ1-2, with D possibly matching TRBD1 (6 bases). The CDR3 consists of 16 residues. V dropped 1 base and J dropped 4 bases, with 17 bases sitting between them. Germline V gene data show CDR1 as SGHRS and CDR2 as YFSETQ. The DNA for the CDR3 is TGCGCCAGCAGCTTGCAGGGGAACGGGGGTATCTATGGCTACACCTTC. It translates to CASSLQGNGGIYGYTF. Supplemented by reference TRBV5-1 and TRBJ1-2, the full variable domain reads KAGVTQTPRYLIKTRGQQVTLSCSPISGHRSVSWYQQTPGQGLQFLFEYFSETQRNKGNFPGRFSGRQFSNSRSEMNVSTLELGDSALYLCASSLQGNGGIYGYTFGSGTRLTVV.

This sequence joins TRBV11-2 and TRBJ2-1, with TRBD2 identical over 10 bases. The ends lost 5 bases at V and 6 bases at J; junction bases unmatched: 7. In germline, CDR1 is SGHAT, CDR2 FQNNGV. The CDR3 has 15 residues. The CDR3 DNA reads as TGTGCCAGCAGCCCAGGACTAGCGGTCTTCAATGAGCAGTTCTTC. Its protein is CASSPGLAVFNEQFF.

The V call is TRBV13, the J call TRBJ1-2; D not certain. The V gene's germline CDR1 is PRHDT and CDR2 FYEKMQ (reference sequence). CDR3 length: 14 residues. V was shortened by 3 bases and J by 1 base, with 9 bases between the two germline ends. The CDR3, as DNA: TGTGCCAGCAGCTTTGGAGGGAGTAACTATGGCTACACCTTC. Translated: CASSFGGSNYGYTF.

This clonotype has ten or more counts. The chain links TRBV2 to TRBJ2-7; D not resolved. The germline V and J ends were trimmed by 2 bases and 6 bases, with 11 bases remaining between them. The V gene's germline CDR1 is SNHLY and CDR2 FYNNEI. This CDR3 has 13 amino acids. CDR3 amino acids: CASSESSWGEQYF. The DNA of the CDR3 is TGTGCCAGCAGTGAAAGCAGTTGGGGCGAGCAGTACTTC.

Only a few counts were recorded for this clonotype. The chain couples TRBV4-3 to TRBJ2-1, with D possibly being TRBD2 (5 bases). Germline CDR1 reads LGHNA; CDR2 reads YSLEER. The CDR3 totals 17 residues. The ends were cut back, 3 bases at V and 0 bases at J, with 15 bases in the middle. CDR3 sequence (DNA): TGCGCCAGCAGCCAGGAGGCTGGCGGAAGCTCCTACAATGAGCAGTTCTTC. Encoded protein: CASSQEAGGSSYNEQFF.

The CDR3 nucleotides read TGTGCCACCAGCAGACTGACCTTAGACACGGGGGTCAAAAACATTCAGTACTTC. This sequence encodes CATSRLTLDTGVKNIQYF. The chain links TRBV15 to TRBJ2-4; tentative D call: TRBD2 (6 bases). V was cut by 2 bases and J by 3 bases, with 20 bases left in between. Germline CDR1 is LNHNV and CDR2 is YYDKDF (reference sequence). The CDR3 is made up of 18 amino acids.

This clonotype has a handful of counts. The genes are TRBV2 and TRBJ2-2; D not resolved. V lost 4 bases, J lost 4 bases, and 16 bases lay in between. Germline CDR1 SNHLY, CDR2 FYNNEI. The CDR3 totals 16 residues. CDR3 region: CASSVRRGTITGELFF. The DNA of the CDR3 is TGTGCCAGCAGTGTGAGGCGAGGAACAATCACCGGGGAGCTGTTTTTT.

This clonotype was observed a few times. Relative to the germline gene, one junction end is altered; a read error may explain this. The rearrangement links TRBV29-1 to TRBJ2-6, with D tentatively TRBD1 (6 bases). The germline CDR1 and CDR2 sequences are SQVTM and ANQGSEA. The CDR3 is made up of 14 amino acids. The CDR3 nucleotides read TGCAGCGTTTTAACAGGGTCTGTGGCCAACGTCCTGACTTTC. Encoded protein: CSVLTGSVANVLTF.

This chain uses TRBV20-1 with TRBJ2-5; possibly TRBD2 for D (5 bases). The germline gives CDR1 DFQATT, CDR2 SNEGSKA (reference sequence). V lost 1 base to trimming and J lost 3 bases, with 12 bases between them. This CDR3 contains 14 residues. CDR3 sequence (DNA): TGCAGTGCTAGAGTTAACGGGGTAGAAGAGACCCAGTACTTC. It specifies CSARVNGVEETQYF.

This clonotype showed up just a few times. The CDR3 reads CASSYSGTAYEQYF. The CDR3 DNA reads TGTGCCAGCAGCTACTCCGGGACAGCCTACGAGCAGTACTTC. V is TRBV5-6 and J is TRBJ2-7; 7 bases fit TRBD1. Per the germline V gene, CDR1 is SGHDT and CDR2 is YYEEEE. The CDR3 consists of 14 residues. V lost 3 bases and J lost 2; bases outside the gene matches: 5.

This rearrangement joins TRBV15 to TRBJ2-7; D is undetermined. Per the germline V gene, CDR1 is LNHNV and CDR2 is YYDKDF (reference sequence). CDR3 size: 16 residues. The V gene lost 0 bases and the J gene lost 2 bases, with 14 bases spanning the gap. CDR3 nucleotide sequence: TGTGCCACCAGCAGAGATGACACACCTGAGGCCTACGAGCAGTACTTC. Amino acid sequence: CATSRDDTPEAYEQYF.

V is TRBV20-1 and J is TRBJ2-1; D gene ambiguous. The CDR3 is 15 amino acids. Trimming shortened V by 6 bases and J by 1 base, and 16 bases separated the two germline ends. Germline-derived CDR1 and CDR2 are DFQATT and SNEGSKA (reference sequence). The CDR3 bases are TGCAGTGCACTTGACCGCCTGGGGTCCTACAATGAGCAGTTCTTC. Translating gives CSALDRLGSYNEQFF.

This clonotype was seen repeatedly, ten times or more. The J gene is TRBJ2-3, the V gene TRBV7-2, with 12 bases aligning to TRBD2. Germline-derived CDR1 and CDR2 are SGHTA and FQGNSA. Losses at the gene ends were 5 bases for V and 2 bases for J; bases not matched to a gene: 8. The CDR3 is 17 residues long. Here the CDR3 reads CASSLRASGGATDTQYF. The CDR3 DNA reads as TGTGCCAGCAGCCTCCGGGCTAGCGGGGGGGCCACAGATACGCAGTATTTT.

This clonotype was picked up a small number of times. The gene calls are TRBV24-1 and TRBJ2-1, with 9 positions matching TRBD2. Germline V gene sequence: CDR1 KGHDR, CDR2 SFDVKD. The CDR3 consists of 16 residues. V lost 3 bases, J lost 15 bases, and 17 bases stayed unmatched. For the CDR3, the DNA is TGTGCCACCAGTGATATGGGGGCGCGGGGGGGGACTAGCCTGTTCTTC. Protein: CATSDMGARGGTSLFF.

This clonotype was counted at least ten times. CDR3 sequence: CASSQTLQYNEQFF. The CDR3, as DNA: TGCGCCAGCAGCCAAACCCTACAATACAATGAGCAGTTCTTC. The rearrangement joins TRBV4-3 to TRBJ2-1; D gene uncertain. The CDR3 is 14 amino acids. Germline CDR1 LGHNA, CDR2 YSLEER. V lost 2 bases, J lost 4 bases, and 9 bases lay in between.

The sample holds a few counts of this clonotype. V usage is TRBV12-3 or TRBV12-4 and J usage is TRBJ1-2; 8 bases line up with TRBD1. This CDR3 is built from 15 residues. V lost 2 bases, J lost 4 bases, and 6 bases stayed unmatched. The CDR3 loop is CASSLTGGLIYGYTF. The CDR3 nucleotides read TGTGCCAGCAGTTTAACAGGGGGTTTAATCTATGGCTACACCTTC.

V gene TRBV29-1 combines with J gene TRBJ2-7; 7 bases agree with TRBD2. The V gene end was trimmed by 0 bases and the J gene end by 4 bases; junction bases not matched to a gene: 12. Germline loops: CDR1 SQVTM, CDR2 ANQGSEA. The CDR3 totals 16 residues. CDR3 nucleotides: TGCAGCGTTGAAGAATGGTCCGGGACTAAAGAATACGAGCAGTACTTC. This codes for CSVEEWSGTKEYEQYF.

This clonotype came up many times. The rearrangement joins TRBV4-1 to TRBJ1-2, with 12 bases fitting TRBD1. Germline V gene sequence: CDR1 MGHRA, CDR2 YSYEKL. The trim removed 1 base at V and 8 bases at J, leaving 5 bases unmatched. This CDR3 is built from 15 residues. The CDR3 reads CASSQGGQGAIGYTF. CDR3 coding DNA: TGCGCCAGCAGCCAAGGGGGACAGGGGGCGATAGGCTACACCTTC.

This chain joins TRBV2 and TRBJ1-6, with 7 nucleotides matching TRBD1. The germline CDR1 and CDR2 sequences are SNHLY and FYNNEI. V lost 2 bases and J lost 14; bases outside the gene matches: 6. The CDR3 sequence is 13 residues long. The CDR3 nucleotides are TGTGCCAGCAGTGAATCCCTCGACAGGGCCCTCCACTTT. The encoded protein is CASSESLDRALHF.

This clonotype was detected only a few times. The chain combines TRBV11-2 with TRBJ2-5, with D unresolved. Per germline, CDR1 SGHAT and CDR2 FQNNGV. The V end lost 0 bases, the J end lost 5 bases, and 7 bases lay between the germline ends. The CDR3 is 13 residues long. This CDR3 reads CASSLDKSETQYF. CDR3 in DNA: TGTGCCAGCAGCTTAGATAAATCGGAGACCCAGTACTTC.

This clonotype was observed a few times. The chain is built from TRBV5-1 and TRBJ1-5; D call uncertain. V was pared by 4 bases and J by 7 bases, with 18 bases between. The CDR3 spans 15 residues. In germline, CDR1 is SGHRS, CDR2 YFSETQ. CDR3 sequence: CASSPQVGSGQPQHF. The CDR3 nucleotides read TGCGCCAGCAGCCCACAAGTGGGGAGCGGCCAGCCCCAGCATTTT. Together with reference TRBV5-1 and TRBJ1-5, the CDR3 gives the full variable domain: KAGVTQTPRYLIKTRGQQVTLSCSPISGHRSVSWYQQTPGQGLQFLFEYFSETQRNKGNFPGRFSGRQFSNSRSEMNVSTLELGDSALYLCASSPQVGSGQPQHFGDGTRLSIL.

The chain joins TRBV4-3 to TRBJ2-1; 10 bases line up with TRBD2. Trimming removed 0 bases from V and 7 bases from J; junction bases left unmatched: 3. The CDR3 runs 15 residues. Germline values: CDR1 LGHNA, CDR2 YSLEER. CDR3 loop: CASSQEKRGGNEQFF. The CDR3 coding sequence is TGCGCCAGCAGCCAAGAAAAGCGGGGGGGTAATGAGCAGTTCTTC.

This clonotype has just a few counts. The chain uses TRBV5-1 and TRBJ1-1, with D unclear. Germline loops: CDR1 SGHRS, CDR2 YFSETQ. V gave up 1 base and J gave up 5 bases, with 15 bases separating them. The length of the CDR3 is 15 residues. This CDR3 is CASSLSGPHGTEAFF. DNA for the CDR3: TGCGCCAGCAGCTTGTCGGGCCCCCACGGGACTGAAGCTTTCTTT.

This chain links TRBV29-1 with TRBJ2-1, with D possibly TRBD2 on 5 matching bases. Germline V gene lookup returns CDR1 SQVTM and CDR2 ANQGSEA. The V and J ends lost 5 bases and 6 bases respectively, with 11 bases between them. The CDR3 has 12 amino acids. CDR3 DNA: TGCAGCGTTTCTAGTGAGGGCAATGAGCAGTTCTTC. It is translated as CSVSSEGNEQFF.

The V and J genes are TRBV3-1 and TRBJ2-1, with D possibly being TRBD1 or TRBD2 (6 bases each). Germline loops: CDR1 LGHDT, CDR2 YNNKEL (reference sequence). The CDR3 sequence is 14 residues long. V was pared by 0 bases and J by 14 bases, with 17 bases between. This CDR3 is CASSQDSSGRGEFF. CDR3 DNA: TGTGCCAGCAGCCAAGATTCGAGTGGAAGGGGGGAGTTCTTC.